Listed here are 28 T cell receptor beta chains from one sample, sequenced in a study of T cells in women clearing cervical HPV infection. Generated by immunoSEQ multiplex PCR, the TCRdb table keeps only in-frame clones and is missing some. This listing includes around 40,000 clones. The sample taken for sequencing was blood buffy coat. The receptors come from a woman aged 18-70 years with a cervical HPV16 infection that either progressed to CIN3+ or cleared (not recorded which).

Note on this clone: The read terminates 3 residues ahead of where the CDR3 ends, so the germline J gene completes it. The rearrangement uses TRBV7-2 and TRBJ1-2; 7 bases are a match to TRBD1. This CDR3 has 15 amino acids. Germline CDR1 reads SGHTA; CDR2 reads FQGNSA. The CDR3 protein is CASSLGQGWSDTYTF. The CDR3 bases that were read are TGTGCCAGCAGCTTAGGACAGGGATGGTCAGATACC.

As to this clone: Read data end 3 residues before the CDR3 end; the end is taken from the germline J gene. The gene calls are TRBV2 and TRBJ1-1, with D perhaps TRBD1 (5 bases). Germline V gene data show CDR1 as SNHLY and CDR2 as FYNNEI. V lost 8 bases to trimming and J lost 4 bases, with 11 bases between them. The CDR3 runs to 12 residues. The CDR3 loop is CASGGRPTEAFF. Partial CDR3 DNA: TGTGCCAGCGGGGGGAGGCCCACTGAA.

CDR3 sequence reads: CSASPRDRVLEDTQYF. CDR3 DNA, as far as it was read: TGCAGTGCCTCTCCCCGAGACAGGGTTTTGGAAGATACG. This chain connects TRBV20-1 to TRBJ2-3; 7 bases line up with TRBD1. The read gets to within 3 residues of the CDR3 end, and the germline J gene fills in the rest. V lost 6 bases and J lost 5; bases outside the gene matches: 17. CDR1 is DFQATT and CDR2 is SNEGSKA in the germline V gene (reference sequence). The CDR3 sequence is 16 residues long.

Note on this clone: The CDR3 extends 3 residues past the end of the read, so its final part is completed from the germline J gene. V gene TRBV18 combines with J gene TRBJ2-7; 8 nucleotides match TRBD2. Germline lookup yields CDR1 KGHSH and CDR2 LQKENI. The CDR3 covers 16 residues. V was pared by 3 bases and J by 6 bases, with 13 bases of the junction left unmatched. Here the CDR3 reads CASSPIPSAGGVEQYF. CDR3 DNA (partial): TGTGCCAGCTCACCGATACCATCCGCCGGGGGGGTCGAG.

About this clone: The CDR3 is cut off 3 residues early in the read; its end comes from the germline J gene. The chain has TRBV7-9 and TRBJ1-2; D ambiguous. In germline, CDR1 is SEHNR, CDR2 FQNEAQ (reference sequence). This CDR3 is built from 14 residues. CDR3 residues: CASSLAGDYNDYTF. The CDR3 DNA, read in part, is TGTGCCAGCAGCTTAGCGGGAGACTACAATGAC.

About this clone itself: The CDR3 is cut off 3 residues early in the read; its end comes from the germline J gene. The V call is TRBV18, the J call TRBJ1-6; possible D gene TRBD1, 6 bases. Looked up from germline, CDR1 is KGHSH and CDR2 is LQKENI. The CDR3 covers 12 residues. The chain's CDR3 is CASSRPQGSLHF. CDR3 DNA (partial): TGTGCCAGCTCACGTCCTCAGGGGTCC.

Note on this clone: The read halts 3 residues ahead of the CDR3 end, with the missing end drawn from the germline J gene. The chain is built from TRBV13 and TRBJ2-7, with TRBD1 identical over 7 bases. Germline-derived CDR1 and CDR2 are PRHDT and FYEKMQ (reference sequence). V was pared by 5 bases and J by 5 bases, with 12 bases of the junction left unmatched. The CDR3 length is 15 residues. CDR3 DNA (partial): TGTGCCAGCAGCATCAGAAGGACAGGATGGGACGAG. Its translation is CASSIRRTGWDE. The CDR3, in full, reads CASSIRRTGWDEQYF.

Details on this clone: The CDR3 end is not reached by the read, which stops 3 residues before it; the germline J gene fills it in. The rearrangement links TRBV18 to TRBJ2-2; tentatively, D is TRBD1 (6 bases). This CDR3 has 17 amino acids. Germline V gives CDR1 KGHSH, CDR2 LQKENI. The germline V and J ends were trimmed by 3 bases and 1 base, with 15 bases remaining between them. The CDR3 loop reads CASSPPSTGLNTGELFF. The sequenced part of the CDR3 DNA is TGTGCCAGCTCACCCCCATCGACAGGTTTGAACACCGGGGAG.

Note on this clone: The sequence runs out 3 residues before the end of the CDR3; the remainder is reconstructed from the germline J gene. The J gene is TRBJ2-3, the V gene TRBV7-2; 8 nucleotides match TRBD1. Germline loops: CDR1 SGHTA, CDR2 FQGNSA. The CDR3 contains 15 residues. The CDR3 bases that were read are TGTGCCAGCAGCCCAGGACAGGGACTGGAGCAGCCG. Translating gives CASSPGQGLEQP. The whole CDR3 region reads CASSPGQGLEQPQYF.

With respect to this clone: Read coverage stops 3 residues before the CDR3 terminus; the germline J gene supplies the remainder. V and J are TRBV18 and TRBJ2-7; TRBD1 matches 9 bases. After removal of 3 bases from V and 6 bases from J, the junction contained 3 bases not matched to a gene. Germline V gene data show CDR1 as KGHSH and CDR2 as LQKENI. The CDR3 is made up of 13 amino acids. The CDR3 bases that were read are TGTGCCAGCTCACCGGACAGGGGAGGCGAG. It is translated as CASSPDRGGE. The complete CDR3 reads CASSPDRGGEQYF.

Concerning this clone: The read falls 3 residues short of the CDR3 end, and the missing part is taken from the germline J gene. The chain recombines TRBV5-5 with TRBJ1-1; 7 bases align to TRBD1. Germline CDR1 reads SGHKS; CDR2 reads YYEKEE (reference sequence). With V trimmed by 4 bases and J by 1 base, 7 bases remained unmatched. The CDR3 covers 15 residues. CDR3 DNA, as far as it was read: TGTGCCAGCAGCGGTACGGGACAGACGAACACTGAA. As protein: CASSGTGQTNTE. In full, the CDR3 reads CASSGTGQTNTEAFF.

Details on this clone: Read data end 3 residues before the CDR3 end; the end is taken from the germline J gene. The rearrangement uses TRBV4-2 and TRBJ2-3; TRBD2 agrees at 10 bases. The junction had 4 bases not matched to a gene; V was cut back by 0 bases and J by 4 bases. This CDR3 contains 16 residues. Germline V gives CDR1 LGHNA, CDR2 YNFKEQ. CDR3 DNA (partial): TGTGCCAGCAGCCAAGAAACTAGCGGGAAGGCAGATACG. This translates into CASSQETSGKADT. The CDR3 in its entirety is CASSQETSGKADTQYF.

A word on this clone: With the read ending 3 residues before the CDR3 end, the germline J gene is used to fill in that end. This chain connects TRBV7-6 to TRBJ2-7; possibly TRBD1 for D (6 bases). The V end lost 5 bases, the J end lost 5 bases, and 19 bases lay between the germline ends. The CDR3 has 15 amino acids. Germline CDR1 SGHVS, CDR2 FNYEAQ. CDR3 loop: CASSPGAGPQNEQYF. The sequenced part of the CDR3 DNA is TGTGCCAGCAGCCCAGGGGCAGGGCCACAGAACGAG. The full variable domain, its missing parts supplied by reference TRBV7-6 and TRBJ2-7, is GAGVSQSPRYKVTKRGQDVALRCDPISGHVSLYWYRQALGQGPEFLTYFNYEAQQDKSGLPNDRFSAERPEGSISTLTIQRTEQRDSAMYRCASSPGAGPQNEQYFGPGTRLTVT.

About this clone itself: The read is 3 residues too short to cover the CDR3 end, so that end is filled in from the germline J gene. This rearrangement joins TRBV7-3 to TRBJ2-1, with 11 nucleotides matching TRBD2. The CDR3 loop spans 15 amino acids. CDR1 is SGHTA and CDR2 is FQGTGA in the germline V gene. V lost 2 bases to trimming and J lost 4 bases; unmatched junction nucleotides: 1. The part of the CDR3 DNA that was read is TGTGCCAGCAGCTTAGGGACTAGCGGATACAATGAG. This encodes CASSLGTSGYNE. The CDR3 in its entirety is CASSLGTSGYNEQFF.

With regard to this clone: The CDR3 is cut off 3 residues early in the read; its end comes from the germline J gene. The chain recombines TRBV7-2 with TRBJ1-2, with D uncertain. CDR3 length equals 15 residues. CDR1 is SGHTA and CDR2 is FQGNSA in the germline V gene. CDR3 DNA, as far as it was read: TGTGCCAGCAGCTTAGGCGGGTCAAAAGGCTACGAC. It codes for CASSLGGSKGYD. Given in full, the CDR3 is CASSLGGSKGYDYTF.

As regards this clone: The CDR3 is cut off 3 residues early in the read; its end comes from the germline J gene. The chain employs TRBV19 and TRBJ2-2; perhaps TRBD1 as D (6 bases). The CDR3 runs 15 residues. CDR1 is LNHDA, CDR2 SQIVND, per germline (reference sequence). The CDR3 DNA, read in part, is TGTGCCAGTCTCTTCGGCGGACAGTCGAATGAAAAG. It encodes CASLFGGQSNEK. The complete CDR3 reads CASLFGGQSNEKLFF.

Regarding this clone: Read coverage stops 3 residues before the CDR3 terminus; the germline J gene supplies the remainder. V and J are TRBV19 and TRBJ1-2; D is undetermined. V lost 2 bases and J lost 4, with 8 bases in between. CDR1 and CDR2 (germline): LNHDA, SQIVND (reference sequence). CDR3 size: 13 residues. The CDR3 reads CASSIRQSYGYTF. The part of the CDR3 DNA that was read is TGTGCCAGTAGTATACGTCAGAGCTATGGC.

Comment on this clone: Read sequence stops 3 residues before the CDR3 end, and the germline J gene provides the missing end. The rearrangement uses TRBV6-8 and TRBJ2-1; D remains unclear. Germline assignment: CDR1 MNHGY and CDR2 SAAAGT. The CDR3 has 15 residues. V lost 0 bases to trimming and J lost 8 bases, with 14 bases between them. The CDR3 protein is CASSYSLDSGHEQFF. CDR3 DNA, as far as it was read: TGTGCCAGCAGTTACTCGCTAGATTCCGGTCATGAG.

In the case of this clone: The CDR3 extends 3 residues past the end of the read, so its final part is completed from the germline J gene. The genes are TRBV5-4 and TRBJ2-1, with 8 bases matching TRBD2. The V and J ends lost 4 bases and 8 bases, in that order; junction bases with no gene match: 11. This CDR3 region has 15 residues. CDR1 SGHNT and CDR2 YYREEE come from the germline V gene (reference sequence). This chain's CDR3 is CASSPTSGPYDEQFF. The CDR3 DNA, read in part, is TGTGCCAGCAGCCCTACTAGCGGCCCTTATGATGAG.

As regards this clone: The read gets to within 3 residues of the CDR3 end, and the germline J gene fills in the rest. The chain employs TRBV29-1 and TRBJ2-3; 11 nucleotides line up with TRBD2. The V segment lost 7 bases and the J segment 2 bases; nucleotides outside the gene matches: 11. The CDR3 has 16 residues. The germline CDR1 and CDR2 sequences are SQVTM and ANQGSEA. Here the CDR3 reads CSAAGLAGATTDTQYF. CDR3 DNA, as far as it was read: TGCAGCGCCGCTGGACTAGCGGGCGCTACCACAGATACG.

Comment on this clone: The DNA ends 3 residues before the CDR3 does, and the rest of the CDR3 is filled in from the germline J gene. V gene TRBV7-3 combines with J gene TRBJ2-7; 9 bases are a match to TRBD2. The germline V gene encodes CDR1 SGHTA and CDR2 FQGTGA. V dropped 5 bases and J dropped 6; count of bases not matched to a gene: 8. The CDR3 is 14 residues long. Here the CDR3 reads CASSPARREGEQYF. The covered CDR3 bases are TGTGCCAGCAGCCCCGCGCGGCGGGAGGGCGAG.

For this clone: The CDR3 goes on 3 residues after the read ends, and that part is filled in from the germline J gene. V is TRBV2 and J is TRBJ2-2; 7 nucleotides agree with TRBD2. The CDR3 covers 15 residues. The J segment lost 7 bases and the V segment lost 2 bases, leaving 7 bases of the junction unmatched. The germline gives CDR1 SNHLY, CDR2 FYNNEI. CDR3 DNA, as far as it was read: TGTGCCAGCAGTGAAAGGGCGGGGGAGATCGGGGAG. Translation gives CASSERAGEIGE. The full CDR3 protein reads CASSERAGEIGELFF. Looking up the rest from reference TRBV2 and TRBJ2-2 gives the full variable domain: EPEVTQTPSHQVTQMGQEVILRCVPISNHLYFYWYRQILGQKVEFLVSFYNNEISEKSEIFDDQFSVERPDGSNFTLKIRSTKLEDSAMYFCASSERAGEIGELFFGEGSRLTVL.

On this clone itself: The sequence runs out 3 residues before the end of the CDR3; the remainder is reconstructed from the germline J gene. This chain connects TRBV15 to TRBJ1-2, with a tentative D call TRBD1 (6 bases). Trimming pared 0 bases from V and 5 bases from J, leaving 10 bases between. CDR3 length: 14 residues. Germline CDR1 LNHNV, CDR2 YYDKDF (reference sequence). CDR3 bases read: TGTGCCACCAGCAGAGATAGGGGGGGGTATGGC. Its translation: CATSRDRGGYG. The full-length CDR3 reads as CATSRDRGGYGYTF. Variable domain in full (rest from reference TRBV15 and TRBJ1-2): DAMVIQNPRYQVTQFGKPVTLSCSQTLNHNVMYWYQQKSSQAPKLLFHYYDKDFNNEADTPDNFQSRRPNTSFCFLDIRSPGLGDTAMYLCATSRDRGGYGYTFGSGTRLTVV.

Concerning this clone itself: The read ends 3 residues before the CDR3 terminus; that terminus is restored from the germline J gene. The chain carries TRBV18 and TRBJ2-4; TRBD1 agrees at 8 bases. The CDR3 contains 13 residues. Germline values: CDR1 KGHSH, CDR2 LQKENI. The CDR3: CASSPETGAGQYF. CDR3 DNA, as far as it was read: TGTGCCAGCTCACCCGAGACAGGGGCCGGT.

With regard to this clone: The missing CDR3 end, 3 residues past where the read stops, is filled in from the germline J gene. The gene calls are TRBV19 and TRBJ2-4; D uncertain. Per germline, CDR1 LNHDA and CDR2 SQIVND (reference sequence). This CDR3 has 10 amino acids. The CDR3 here is CASFQSGQYF. CDR3 bases read: TGTGCCAGTTTTCAATCCGGT.

Worth noting for this clone: With the read ending 3 residues before the CDR3 end, the germline J gene is used to fill in that end. The genes are TRBV20-1 and TRBJ2-3; perhaps TRBD2 as D (5 bases). Per the germline V gene, CDR1 is DFQATT and CDR2 is SNEGSKA (reference sequence). The CDR3 contains 14 residues. The V end was cut by 6 bases, the J end by 1 base, with 14 bases between. Partial CDR3 DNA: TGCAGTGCGATAGCGAGACCGGGCACAGATACG. This sequence encodes CSAIARPGTDT. The CDR3 as a whole reads CSAIARPGTDTQYF.

Points on this clone: With the read ending 3 residues before the CDR3 end, the germline J gene is used to fill in that end. The rearrangement uses TRBV23-1 and TRBJ1-4; the D is unclear. TRBV23-1 is an ORF, and what it does is uncertain. The CDR3 covers 17 residues. The chain's CDR3 is CASSQSNLQVINSPLFF. Partial CDR3 DNA: TGCGCCAGCAGTCAATCGAATCTCCAGGTTATTAATTCACCA.

As concerns this clone: The read is 3 residues too short to cover the CDR3 end, so that end is filled in from the germline J gene. The chain uses TRBV13 and TRBJ1-6, with TRBD1 identical over 7 bases. This CDR3 has 13 residues. Per germline, CDR1 PRHDT and CDR2 FYEKMQ (reference sequence). Trimming removed 1 base from V and 11 bases from J; junction bases left unmatched: 2. Partial CDR3 DNA: TGTGCCAGCAGCTTAGCCACAGGGGCACCC. This gives the protein CASSLATGAP. The CDR3 as a whole reads CASSLATGAPLHF.